These 17 T cell receptor beta chains were all obtained from the same sample, sequenced in a study of T cell responses to AZD1222 COVID-19 vaccine. Only in-frame clones appear in the TCRdb table, and some are missing; sequencing was by immunoSEQ multiplex PCR. Among approximately 80,000 clones listed, approximately 86% were seen once. This specimen was peripheral blood, taken on day 0 of AZD1222 vaccination. These receptors were taken from an adult in good health.

The rearrangement joins TRBV30 to TRBJ1-6; D not resolved. The CDR3 runs 13 residues. Germline CDR1 is GTSNPN and CDR2 is SVGIG (reference sequence). The V and J ends lost 7 bases and 0 bases respectively, with 7 bases between them. CDR3 loop: CAFRGSYNSPLHF. CDR3 DNA: TGTGCCTTCCGGGGCTCCTATAATTCACCCCTCCACTTT.

In the case of this clone: A junction boundary mismatches the germline segment, possibly from a read error. The identical CDR3 is also encoded by other nucleotide sequences in the sample. The rearrangement joins TRBV6-1 to TRBJ2-7; the match to TRBD1 covers 7 bases. Germline-derived CDR1 and CDR2 are MNHNS and SASEGT. The CDR3 covers 13 residues. The DNA for the CDR3 is TGTGCCAGCAGCGAAGGGACAGCCTACGAGCAGTACTTC. Translation gives CASSEGTAYEQYF.

The V gene is TRBV27, the J gene TRBJ1-2, with 8 bases lining up with TRBD1. Germline assignment: CDR1 MNHEY and CDR2 SMNVEV (reference sequence). The CDR3 length is 12 residues. Germline trimming cut 8 bases from V and 8 bases from J; bases unmatched to any gene: 7. This CDR3 is CASGQGAQGYTF. The CDR3, as DNA: TGTGCCAGCGGTCAGGGGGCGCAGGGCTACACCTTC.

The chain employs TRBV19 and TRBJ2-1; 13 positions agree with TRBD2. Per germline, CDR1 LNHDA and CDR2 SQIVND (reference sequence). V lost 11 bases to trimming and J lost 7 bases; unmatched junction nucleotides: 17. This CDR3 is built from 17 residues. DNA of the CDR3: TGTGCCGTTAATGGGTTTGAGACTAGCGGGAGGTTGAATGAGCAGTTCTTC. This gives the protein CAVNGFETSGRLNEQFF.

The chain recombines TRBV27 with TRBJ2-7, with D possibly being TRBD2 (6 bases). V lost 2 bases to trimming and J lost 4 bases, with 12 bases between them. This CDR3 contains 14 residues. Germline loops: CDR1 MNHEY, CDR2 SMNVEV (reference sequence). The CDR3 coding sequence is TGTGCCAGCAGTTTAGGTGTGGGGAGGTACGAGCAGTACTTC. It translates to CASSLGVGRYEQYF.

The chain is built from TRBV5-4 and TRBJ1-6; D is undetermined. From germline, CDR1 is SGHNT and CDR2 YYREEE (reference sequence). Trimming took off 0 bases at V and 2 bases at J, with 12 bases between the two ends. CDR3 length: 17 amino acids. The CDR3 nucleotides are TGTGCCAGCAGCTTGGAGGGAAGGGCCCCCTATAATTCACCCCTCCACTTT. It encodes CASSLEGRAPYNSPLHF.

This chain uses TRBV19 with TRBJ2-3; 10 positions agree with TRBD2. CDR1 LNHDA and CDR2 SQIVND come from the germline V gene (reference sequence). J gave up 5 bases and V 3 bases, and 8 bases lay outside the gene matches. The CDR3 is 16 amino acids. CDR3 sequence (DNA): TGTGCCAGTAGTATCAGTAGCGGGAGGCCCGGAGATACGCAGTATTTT. This encodes CASSISSGRPGDTQYF.

The chain couples TRBV24-1 to TRBJ2-1; D uncertain. CDR1 KGHDR and CDR2 SFDVKD come from the germline V gene. The CDR3 has 14 residues. V gave up 6 bases and J gave up 5 bases, with 13 bases separating them. CDR3 loop: CATSNQNSDNEQFF. CDR3 coding DNA: TGTGCCACCAGTAACCAGAATTCGGACAATGAGCAGTTCTTC.

The chain combines TRBV10-3 with TRBJ1-2, with 9 bases matching TRBD1. Looked up from germline, CDR1 is ENHRY and CDR2 is SYGVKD. The V segment lost 6 bases and the J segment 12 bases; nucleotides outside the gene matches: 8. The CDR3 loop spans 12 amino acids. Here the CDR3 reads CAIRRDREGDTF. CDR3 nucleotides: TGTGCCATCAGGCGGGACAGGGAAGGCGACACCTTC.

This clone was seen a few times. The CDR3 loop is CASRGTAAGEQYF. The CDR3 DNA reads TGTGCCAGCAGAGGGACGGCGGCGGGGGAGCAGTACTTC. The gene calls are TRBV2 and TRBJ2-7, with D perhaps matching TRBD2 (6 bases). The CDR3 consists of 13 residues. CDR1 is SNHLY and CDR2 is FYNNEI in the germline V gene. Trimming stripped 6 bases from V and 7 bases from J, with 16 bases between.

The chain employs TRBV6-5 and TRBJ2-7; no definite D call. The CDR3 is 15 amino acids. V gave up 4 bases and J gave up 0 bases, with 13 bases separating them. Germline CDR1 reads MNHEY; CDR2 reads SVGAGI. DNA of the CDR3: TGTGCCAGCAGTTCTACGTTCGTGGACTCCTACGAGCAGTACTTC. Protein product: CASSSTFVDSYEQYF.

The count of this clone is one. The chain employs TRBV19 and TRBJ1-1; 10 nucleotides agree with TRBD1. This CDR3 is 15 amino acids long. J was trimmed by 0 bases and V by 7 bases; bases with no gene match: 5. CDR1 and CDR2 (germline): LNHDA, SQIVND (reference sequence). The CDR3 sequence is CASIGTGEMNTEAFF. Here the CDR3 DNA reads TGTGCCAGTATCGGGACAGGGGAAATGAACACTGAAGCTTTCTTT.

This chain connects TRBV5-4 to TRBJ2-3, with 7 bases that match TRBD2. With 1 base clipped from V and 2 bases from J, the junction kept 4 bases outside the gene matches. CDR3 length: 15 residues. CDR1 and CDR2 (germline): SGHNT, YYREEE (reference sequence). CDR3 coding DNA: TGTGCCAGCAGCTTGTTAGCGGGCCTCACAGATACGCAGTATTTT. Translation: CASSLLAGLTDTQYF.

The rearrangement joins TRBV5-1 to TRBJ2-3; 12 bases are shared with TRBD1. The CDR3 loop spans 15 amino acids. CDR1 and CDR2 from the germline V gene are SGHRS and YFSETQ. J gave up 6 bases and V 0 bases, and 2 bases lay outside the gene matches. CDR3 DNA sequence: TGCGCCAGCAGCTTGGGGGGACAGGGGGCTGATACGCAGTATTTT. Protein product: CASSLGGQGADTQYF. The full variable domain, completed using reference TRBV5-1 and TRBJ2-3, is KAGVTQTPRYLIKTRGQQVTLSCSPISGHRSVSWYQQTPGQGLQFLFEYFSETQRNKGNFPGRFSGRQFSNSRSEMNVSTLELGDSALYLCASSLGGQGADTQYFGPGTRLTVL.

A note on this clone: This sample also contains other DNA sequences that code for the same CDR3. The CDR3 DNA reads TGCGCCAGCAGCCCCGGGACTAGCGGGAGCATATACAATGAGCAGTTCTTC. Translating gives CASSPGTSGSIYNEQFF. This chain uses TRBV5-1 with TRBJ2-1; the match to TRBD2 covers 14 bases. In germline, CDR1 is SGHRS, CDR2 YFSETQ. V trimming: 4 bases; J trimming: 4 bases; junction bases outside the gene matches: 7. The CDR3 is made up of 17 amino acids.

The chain has TRBV4-1 and TRBJ2-7, with TRBD1 identical over 8 bases. V trimming: 3 bases; J trimming: 1 base; junction bases outside the gene matches: 2. Germline assignment: CDR1 MGHRA and CDR2 YSYEKL. The CDR3 consists of 14 residues. In DNA form, the CDR3 reads TGCGCCAGCAGCCACCGGGACAGGTCCTACGAGCAGTACTTC. This gives the protein CASSHRDRSYEQYF.

V usage is TRBV5-1 and J usage is TRBJ1-1; D uncertain. V lost 1 base and J 0 bases, leaving 7 bases between the germline ends. The CDR3 covers 14 residues. CDR1 is SGHRS, CDR2 YFSETQ, per germline. The chain's CDR3 is CASSLLSLNTEAFF. In DNA, the CDR3 is TGCGCCAGCAGCTTGCTATCCCTGAACACTGAAGCTTTCTTT.